These T cell receptor beta chains were read from a single sample in a study of T cell changes during pregnancy in multiple sclerosis. The table came from immunoSEQ multiplex PCR; TCRdb's copy has only in-frame clones and leaves some out. The table lists around 68,000 clones, roughly nine tenths of them singletons. Sequenced here: peripheral blood, sampled in the third trimester of pregnancy. These receptors all come from a female donor with multiple sclerosis, enrolled in a pregnancy study. CDR3s include the opening cysteine and the closing phenylalanine or tryptophan.

CDR3,J,V
CASRPTGNTGELFF,TRBJ2-2,TRBV10-1
CASSPLQGSAFF,TRBJ1-1,TRBV7-9
CASSRTGVKETQYF,TRBJ2-5,TRBV19
CASSQDRGRNTEAFF,TRBJ1-1,TRBV14
CASSFTAPPQETQYF,TRBJ2-5,TRBV5-1
CASSIGTGGFYGYTF,TRBJ1-2,TRBV7-9
CASSLQAAVNEQFF,TRBJ2-1,TRBV5-1
CASSPFTGGSYEQYF,TRBJ2-7,TRBV5-1
CASRAPTSTDTQYF,TRBJ2-3,TRBV6-6
CASSLGQGADETQYF,TRBJ2-5,TRBV5-1
CASSLAPKDRGKTEAFF,TRBJ1-1,TRBV5-4
CASSITTRDRGLNTEAFF,TRBJ1-1,TRBV19
CSAGVDDGYTF,TRBJ1-2,TRBV20-1
CASRVAGGTDTQYF,TRBJ2-3,TRBV19
CASSQDISGGGTGELFF,TRBJ2-2,TRBV4-3
CASSPPGQASNQPQHF,TRBJ1-5,TRBV2
CASSRPRGGEQFF,TRBJ2-1,TRBV27
CASSLVTEPETQYF,TRBJ2-5,TRBV7-2
CASSPRQGAGYEQYF,TRBJ2-7,TRBV18
CASSVGTSTGELFF,TRBJ2-2,TRBV6-5
CASSLAGGLGTDTQYF,TRBJ2-3,TRBV5-1
CASSPLQGWDSPLHF,TRBJ1-6,TRBV5-6
CASSGWGEANEKLFF,TRBJ1-4,TRBV11-2
CASRQGATTGELFF,TRBJ2-2,TRBV2
CAWRSGAAPQETQYF,TRBJ2-5,TRBV30
CSVEWFGTGLYNEQFF,TRBJ2-1,TRBV29-1
CASSLASDRDYEQYF,TRBJ2-7,TRBV5-6
CASRRERGSPLHF,TRBJ1-6,TRBV19
CASSLAWGGIRDEQYF,TRBJ2-7,TRBV7-9
CASGRQDYNEQFF,TRBJ2-1,TRBV7-9
CASSVGSLRASTDTQYF,TRBJ2-3,TRBV9
CASTPPRRAGNAFF,TRBJ1-1,TRBV19
CASSFGSGNTIYF,TRBJ1-3,TRBV9
CASSATGASEQFF,TRBJ2-1,TRBV27
CASSLALDIEQFF,TRBJ2-1,TRBV5-1
CASSLGFPDRVDYEQYF,TRBJ2-7,TRBV5-1